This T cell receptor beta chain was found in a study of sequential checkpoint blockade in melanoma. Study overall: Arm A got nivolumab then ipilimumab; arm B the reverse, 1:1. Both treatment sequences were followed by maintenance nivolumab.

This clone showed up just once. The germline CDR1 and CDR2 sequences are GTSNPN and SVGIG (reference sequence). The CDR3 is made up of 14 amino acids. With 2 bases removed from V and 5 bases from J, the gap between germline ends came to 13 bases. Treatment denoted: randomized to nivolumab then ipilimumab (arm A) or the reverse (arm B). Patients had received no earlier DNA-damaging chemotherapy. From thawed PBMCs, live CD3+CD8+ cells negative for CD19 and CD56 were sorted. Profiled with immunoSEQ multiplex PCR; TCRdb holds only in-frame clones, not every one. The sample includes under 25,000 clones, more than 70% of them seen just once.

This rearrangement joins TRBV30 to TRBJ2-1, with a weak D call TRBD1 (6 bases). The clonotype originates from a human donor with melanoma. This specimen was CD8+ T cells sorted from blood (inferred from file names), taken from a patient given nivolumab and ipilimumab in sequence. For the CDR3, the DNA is TGTGCCTGGAGTCAGGGGAAGGTCAACAATGAGCAGTTCTTC. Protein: CAWSQGKVNNEQFF.